This T cell receptor (beta chain) was recorded in a study of T cell responses to AZD1222 COVID-19 vaccine. Findings and limits, study-wide: Clonal diversity was possibly underestimated; the donors were predominantly white British and more often female. A reported finding is that nearly half of spike-specific TCRs target unmutated variant regions.

Of note for this clone: The target antigen is unknown.

The CDR3 has 14 amino acids. Trimming removed 2 bases from V and 3 bases from J, with 12 bases in between. Germline V lookup: CDR1 SGHDT, CDR2 YYEEEE. The repertoire was sequenced with immunoSEQ multiplex PCR; TCRdb's copy has only in-frame clones and lacks some. The repertoire holds 140,000 to 150,000 clones, with approximately 85% as singletons. This TCR was recovered from an adult in good health. The chain joins TRBV5-6 to TRBJ2-7; tentatively, D is TRBD1 or TRBD2 (5 bases each). The sample consisted of peripheral blood, taken on day 0 of MenACWY control vaccination. CDR3 sequence (DNA): TGTGCCAGCAGCTTCTGGGACCGAATCTACGAGCAGTACTTC. Protein product: CASSFWDRIYEQYF.